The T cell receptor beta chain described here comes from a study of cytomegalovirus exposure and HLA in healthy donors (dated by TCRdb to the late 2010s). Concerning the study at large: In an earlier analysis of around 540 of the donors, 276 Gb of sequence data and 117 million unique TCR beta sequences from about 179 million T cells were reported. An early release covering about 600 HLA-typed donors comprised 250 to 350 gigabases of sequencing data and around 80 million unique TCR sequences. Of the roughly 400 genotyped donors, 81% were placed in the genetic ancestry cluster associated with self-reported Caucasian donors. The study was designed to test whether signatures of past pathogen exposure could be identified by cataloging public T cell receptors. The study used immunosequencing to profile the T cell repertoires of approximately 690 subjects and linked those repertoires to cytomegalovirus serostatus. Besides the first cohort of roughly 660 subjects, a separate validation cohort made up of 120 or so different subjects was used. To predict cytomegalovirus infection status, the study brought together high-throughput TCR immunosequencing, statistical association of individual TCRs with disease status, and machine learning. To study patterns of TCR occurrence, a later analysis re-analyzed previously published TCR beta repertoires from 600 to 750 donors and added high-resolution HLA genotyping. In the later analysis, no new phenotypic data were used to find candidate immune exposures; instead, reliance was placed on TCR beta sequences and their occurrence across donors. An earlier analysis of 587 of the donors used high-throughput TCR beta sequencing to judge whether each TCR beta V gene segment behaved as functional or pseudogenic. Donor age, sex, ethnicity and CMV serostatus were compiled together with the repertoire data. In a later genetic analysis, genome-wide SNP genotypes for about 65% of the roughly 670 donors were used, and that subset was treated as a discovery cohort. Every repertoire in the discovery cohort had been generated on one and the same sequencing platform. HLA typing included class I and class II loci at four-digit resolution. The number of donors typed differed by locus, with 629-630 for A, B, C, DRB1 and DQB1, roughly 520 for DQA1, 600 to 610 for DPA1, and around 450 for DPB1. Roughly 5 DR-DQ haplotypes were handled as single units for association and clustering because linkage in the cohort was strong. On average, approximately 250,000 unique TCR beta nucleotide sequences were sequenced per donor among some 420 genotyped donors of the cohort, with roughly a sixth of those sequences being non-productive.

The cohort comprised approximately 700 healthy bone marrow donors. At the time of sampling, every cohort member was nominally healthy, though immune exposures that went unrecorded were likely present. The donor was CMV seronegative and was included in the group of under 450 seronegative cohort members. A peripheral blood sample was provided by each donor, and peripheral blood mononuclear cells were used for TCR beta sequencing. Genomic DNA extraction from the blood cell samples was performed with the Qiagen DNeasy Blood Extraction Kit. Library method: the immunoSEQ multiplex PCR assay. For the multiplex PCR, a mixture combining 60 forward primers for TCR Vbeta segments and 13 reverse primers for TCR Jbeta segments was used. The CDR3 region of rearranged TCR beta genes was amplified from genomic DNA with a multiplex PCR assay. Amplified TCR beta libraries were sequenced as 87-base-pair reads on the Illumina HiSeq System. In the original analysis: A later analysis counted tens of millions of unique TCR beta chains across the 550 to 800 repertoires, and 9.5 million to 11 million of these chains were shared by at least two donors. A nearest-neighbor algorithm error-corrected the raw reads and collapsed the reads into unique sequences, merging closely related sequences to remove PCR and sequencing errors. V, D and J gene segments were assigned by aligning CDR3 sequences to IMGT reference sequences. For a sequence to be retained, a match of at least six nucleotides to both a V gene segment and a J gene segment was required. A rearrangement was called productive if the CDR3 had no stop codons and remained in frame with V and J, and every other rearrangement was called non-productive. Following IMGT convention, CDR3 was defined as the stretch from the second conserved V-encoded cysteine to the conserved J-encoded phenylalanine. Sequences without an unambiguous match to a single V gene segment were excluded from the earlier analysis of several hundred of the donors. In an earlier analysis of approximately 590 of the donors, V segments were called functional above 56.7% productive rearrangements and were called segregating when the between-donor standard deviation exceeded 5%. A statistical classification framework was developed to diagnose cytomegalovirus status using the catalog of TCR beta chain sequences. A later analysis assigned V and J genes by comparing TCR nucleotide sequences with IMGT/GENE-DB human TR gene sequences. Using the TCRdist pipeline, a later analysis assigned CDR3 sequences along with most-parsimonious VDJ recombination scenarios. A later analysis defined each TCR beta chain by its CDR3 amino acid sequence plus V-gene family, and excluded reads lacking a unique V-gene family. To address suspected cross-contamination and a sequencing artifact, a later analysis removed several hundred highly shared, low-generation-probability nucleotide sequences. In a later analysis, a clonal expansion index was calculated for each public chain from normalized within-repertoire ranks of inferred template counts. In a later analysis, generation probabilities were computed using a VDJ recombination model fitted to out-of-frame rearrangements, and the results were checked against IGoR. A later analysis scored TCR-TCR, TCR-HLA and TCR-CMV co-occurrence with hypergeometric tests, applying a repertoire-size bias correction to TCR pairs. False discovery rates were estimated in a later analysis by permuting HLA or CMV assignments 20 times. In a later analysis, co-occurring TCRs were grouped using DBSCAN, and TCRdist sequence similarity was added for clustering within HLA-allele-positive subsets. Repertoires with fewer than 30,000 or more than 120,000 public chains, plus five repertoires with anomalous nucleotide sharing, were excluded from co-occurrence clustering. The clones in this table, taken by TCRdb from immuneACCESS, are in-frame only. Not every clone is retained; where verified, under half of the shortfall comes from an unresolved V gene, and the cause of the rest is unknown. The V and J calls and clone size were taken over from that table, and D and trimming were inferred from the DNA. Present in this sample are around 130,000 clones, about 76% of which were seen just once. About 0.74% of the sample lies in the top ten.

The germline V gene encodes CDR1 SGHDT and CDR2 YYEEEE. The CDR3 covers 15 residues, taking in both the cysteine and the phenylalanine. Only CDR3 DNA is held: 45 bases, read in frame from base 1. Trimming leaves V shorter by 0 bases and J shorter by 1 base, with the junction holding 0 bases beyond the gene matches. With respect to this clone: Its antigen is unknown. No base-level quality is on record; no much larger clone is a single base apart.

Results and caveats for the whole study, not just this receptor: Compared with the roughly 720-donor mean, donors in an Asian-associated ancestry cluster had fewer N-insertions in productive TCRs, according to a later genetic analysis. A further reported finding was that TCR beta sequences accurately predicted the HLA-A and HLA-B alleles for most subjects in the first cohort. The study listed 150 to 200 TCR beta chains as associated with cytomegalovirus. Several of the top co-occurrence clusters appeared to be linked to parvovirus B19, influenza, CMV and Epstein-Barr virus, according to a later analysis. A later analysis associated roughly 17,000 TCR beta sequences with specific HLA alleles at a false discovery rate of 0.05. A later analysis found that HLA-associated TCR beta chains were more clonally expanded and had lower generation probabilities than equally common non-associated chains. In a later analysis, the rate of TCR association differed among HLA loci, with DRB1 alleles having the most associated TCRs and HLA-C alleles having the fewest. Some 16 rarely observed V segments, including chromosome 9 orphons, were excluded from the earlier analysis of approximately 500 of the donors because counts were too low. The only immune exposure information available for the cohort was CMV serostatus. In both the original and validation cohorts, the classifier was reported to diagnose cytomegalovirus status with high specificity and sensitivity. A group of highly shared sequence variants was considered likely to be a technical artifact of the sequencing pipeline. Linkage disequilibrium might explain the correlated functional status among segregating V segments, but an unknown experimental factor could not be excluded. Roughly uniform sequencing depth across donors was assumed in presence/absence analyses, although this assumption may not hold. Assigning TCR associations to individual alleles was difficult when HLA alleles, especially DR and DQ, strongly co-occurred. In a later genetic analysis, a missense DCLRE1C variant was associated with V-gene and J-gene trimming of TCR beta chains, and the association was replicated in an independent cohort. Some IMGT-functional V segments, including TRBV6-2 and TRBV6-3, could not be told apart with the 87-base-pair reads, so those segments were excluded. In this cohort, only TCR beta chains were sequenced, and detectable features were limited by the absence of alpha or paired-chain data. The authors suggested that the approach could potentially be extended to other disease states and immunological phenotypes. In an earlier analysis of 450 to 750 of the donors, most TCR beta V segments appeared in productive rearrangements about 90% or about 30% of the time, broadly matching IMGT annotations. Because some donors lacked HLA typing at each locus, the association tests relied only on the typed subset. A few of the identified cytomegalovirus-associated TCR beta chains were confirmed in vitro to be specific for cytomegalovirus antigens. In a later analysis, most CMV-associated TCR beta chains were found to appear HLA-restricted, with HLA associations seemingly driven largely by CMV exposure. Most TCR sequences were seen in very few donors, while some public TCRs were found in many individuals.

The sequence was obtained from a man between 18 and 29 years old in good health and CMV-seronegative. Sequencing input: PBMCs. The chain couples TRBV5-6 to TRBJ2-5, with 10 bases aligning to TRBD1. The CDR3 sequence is CASSLGDRGQETQYF. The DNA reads TGTGCCAGCAGCTTGGGGGACAGGGGCCAAGAGACCCAGTACTTC.